A single sample gave rise to the 5 T cell receptor beta chains below, sequenced in a study of beta chain features in type 1 diabetes. Sequenced material consisted of expressed TCRB transcripts (all of the isolated RNA was reverse transcribed). Profiling relied on immunoSEQ multiplex PCR, and the TCRdb table lists in-frame clones only, not all of them. The sample lists about 220,000 clones, approximately 10% occurring once. The source material was central memory CD4+ T cells from blood. These receptors were collected from a man younger than 35 in good health.

This clone was seen more than once but under ten times. The chain links TRBV29-1 to TRBJ2-1, with a possible D match to TRBD1 (6 bases). The CDR3 covers 18 residues. Trimming left V 8 bases short and J 0 bases short, with 26 bases between. Germline CDR1 and CDR2: SQVTM and ANQGSEA. CDR3 region: CSTIPQRTVSGSYNEQFF. CDR3 nucleotide sequence: TGCAGCACCATACCCCAGCGGACAGTATCGGGCTCCTACAATGAGCAGTTCTTC.

The V and J genes are TRBV12-5 and TRBJ2-5; no reliable D call. This CDR3 is built from 13 residues. Per germline, CDR1 LGHNT and CDR2 FRNRAP. The V and J ends lost 5 bases and 5 bases respectively, with 12 bases between them. CDR3 sequence reads: CASGIPVRETQYF. In DNA, the CDR3 is TGTGCTAGTGGTATCCCAGTCAGGGAGACCCAGTACTTC.

The chain has TRBV7-3 and TRBJ2-3; no clear D gene. Germline V CDR1 and CDR2: SGHTA, FQGTGA. Deletions cut 5 bases from V and 5 bases from J, with 8 bases between. The CDR3 length is 12 residues. The CDR3 is CASSAQQDTQYF. The CDR3 DNA reads as TGTGCCAGCAGCGCACAACAAGATACGCAGTATTTT.

This clone came up a few times. This probably arose from a read error, given a far larger clone one base away. The rearrangement links TRBV11-2 to TRBJ1-1, with TRBD1 as a possible D gene (5 bases). This CDR3 contains 13 residues. Per the germline V gene, CDR1 is SGHAT and CDR2 is FQNNGV. V was shortened by 5 bases and J by 1 base, with 8 bases between the two germline ends. CDR3 sequence: CASSADRNTEAFF. The DNA for the CDR3 is TGTGCCAGCAGCGCCGACAGGAACACTGAAGCTTTCTTT.

This sequence joins TRBV7-2 and TRBJ2-5; 9 bases are shared with TRBD1. J gave up 0 bases and V 4 bases, and 12 bases lay outside the gene matches. This CDR3 spans 18 amino acids. Germline lookup yields CDR1 SGHTA and CDR2 FQGNSA. CDR3 protein: CASSWPVGTGSYQETQYF. As DNA, the CDR3 is TGTGCCAGCAGCTGGCCGGTGGGGACAGGGTCGTACCAAGAGACCCAGTACTTC.